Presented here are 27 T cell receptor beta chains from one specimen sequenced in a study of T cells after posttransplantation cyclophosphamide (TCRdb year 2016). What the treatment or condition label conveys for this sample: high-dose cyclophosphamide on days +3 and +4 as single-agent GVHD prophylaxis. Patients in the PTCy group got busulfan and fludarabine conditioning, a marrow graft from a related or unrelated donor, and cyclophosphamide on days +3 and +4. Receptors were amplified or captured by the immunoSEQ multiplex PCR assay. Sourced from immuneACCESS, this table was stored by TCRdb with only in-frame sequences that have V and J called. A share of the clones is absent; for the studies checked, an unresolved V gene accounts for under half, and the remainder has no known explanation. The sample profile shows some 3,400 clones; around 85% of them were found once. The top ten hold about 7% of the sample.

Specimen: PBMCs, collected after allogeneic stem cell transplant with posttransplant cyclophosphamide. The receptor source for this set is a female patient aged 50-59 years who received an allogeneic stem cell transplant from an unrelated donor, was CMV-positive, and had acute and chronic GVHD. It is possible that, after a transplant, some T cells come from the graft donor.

CDR3 sequence: CASRLPSNTGELFF. CDR3 coding DNA: TGTGCCAGCAGACTACCCTCGAACACCGGGGAGCTGTTTTTT. The J gene is TRBJ2-2, the V gene TRBV21-1; the table names TRBD2, a call not compared with the DNA. TRBV21-1 is a documented pseudogene. The CDR3 has 14 residues.

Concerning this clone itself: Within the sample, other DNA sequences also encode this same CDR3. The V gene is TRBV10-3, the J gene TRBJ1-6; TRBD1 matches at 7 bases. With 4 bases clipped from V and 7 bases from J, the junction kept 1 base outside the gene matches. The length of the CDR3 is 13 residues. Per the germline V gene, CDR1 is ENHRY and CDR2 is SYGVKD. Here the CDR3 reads CAISVGGNSPLHF. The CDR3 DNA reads TGTGCCATCAGTGTAGGGGGCAATTCACCCCTCCACTTT.

The CDR3 loop reads CASSPTGTHEQYF. CDR3 bases: TGTGCCAGCTCACCAACAGGGACCCACGAGCAGTACTTC. The rearrangement uses TRBV18 and TRBJ2-7; perhaps TRBD1 as D (6 bases). This CDR3 comprises 13 residues. Germline V gene sequence: CDR1 KGHSH, CDR2 LQKENI. V lost 2 bases and J lost 5, with 10 bases in between.

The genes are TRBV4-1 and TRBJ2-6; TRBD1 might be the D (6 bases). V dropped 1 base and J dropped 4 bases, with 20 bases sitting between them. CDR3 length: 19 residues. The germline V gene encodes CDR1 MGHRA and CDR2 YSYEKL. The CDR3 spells CASSQALRQVDSGANVLTF. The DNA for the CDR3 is TGCGCCAGCAGCCAAGCATTACGACAGGTCGACTCCGGGGCCAACGTCCTGACTTTC.

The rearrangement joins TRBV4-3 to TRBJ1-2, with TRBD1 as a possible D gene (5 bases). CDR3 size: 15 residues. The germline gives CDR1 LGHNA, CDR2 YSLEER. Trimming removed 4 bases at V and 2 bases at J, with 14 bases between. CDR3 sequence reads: CASSPRQNQNYGYTF. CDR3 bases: TGCGCCAGCAGCCCACGACAGAACCAGAACTATGGCTACACCTTC.

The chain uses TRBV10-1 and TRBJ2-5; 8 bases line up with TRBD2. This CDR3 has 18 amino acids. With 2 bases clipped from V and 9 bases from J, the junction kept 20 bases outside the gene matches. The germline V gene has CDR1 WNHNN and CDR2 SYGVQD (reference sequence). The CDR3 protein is CASSEGVPGGFGGEAQYF. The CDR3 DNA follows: TGCGCCAGCAGTGAGGGTGTCCCGGGAGGATTCGGGGGGGAGGCCCAGTACTTC.

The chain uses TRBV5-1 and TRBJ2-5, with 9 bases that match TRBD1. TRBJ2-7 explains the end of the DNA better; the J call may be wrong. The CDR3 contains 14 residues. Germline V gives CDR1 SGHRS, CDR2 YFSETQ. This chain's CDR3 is CASRYGQGFYEQYF. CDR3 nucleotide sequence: TGCGCCAGCAGATACGGACAGGGGTTCTACGAGCAGTACTTC.

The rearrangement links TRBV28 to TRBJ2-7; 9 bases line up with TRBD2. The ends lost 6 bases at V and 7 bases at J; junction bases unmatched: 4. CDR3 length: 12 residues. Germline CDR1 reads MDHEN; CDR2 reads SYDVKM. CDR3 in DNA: TGTGCCAGCAGGACCGGACTAGCGGAGCAGTACTTC. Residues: CASRTGLAEQYF.

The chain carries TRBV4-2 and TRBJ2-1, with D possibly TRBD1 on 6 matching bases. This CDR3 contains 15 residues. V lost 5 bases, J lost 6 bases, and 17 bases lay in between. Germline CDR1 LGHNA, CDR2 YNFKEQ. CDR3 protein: CASSVTGPIPNEQFF. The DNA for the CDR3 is TGTGCCAGCAGCGTCACAGGGCCCATCCCCAATGAGCAGTTCTTC.

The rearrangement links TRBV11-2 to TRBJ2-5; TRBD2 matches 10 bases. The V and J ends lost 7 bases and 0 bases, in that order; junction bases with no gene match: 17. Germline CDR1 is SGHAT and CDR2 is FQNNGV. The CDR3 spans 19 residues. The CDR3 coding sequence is TGTGCCAGCAATTTGTTTACCCAGCGGGAGGGCTGGTACCAAGAGACCCAGTACTTC. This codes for CASNLFTQREGWYQETQYF. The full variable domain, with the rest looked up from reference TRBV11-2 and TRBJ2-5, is EAGVAQSPRYKIIEKRQSVAFWCNPISGHATLYWYQQILGQGPKLLIQFQNNGVVDDSQLPKDRFSAERLKGVDSTLKIQPAKLEDSAVYLCASNLFTQREGWYQETQYFGPGTRLLVL.

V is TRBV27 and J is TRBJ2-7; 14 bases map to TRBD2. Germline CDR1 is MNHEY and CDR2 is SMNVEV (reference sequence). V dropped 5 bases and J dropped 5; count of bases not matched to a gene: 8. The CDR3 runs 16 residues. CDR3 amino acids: CASSARLAGGNNEQYF. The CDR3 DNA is TGTGCCAGCAGTGCCCGACTAGCGGGAGGGAACAACGAGCAGTACTTC.

CDR3 in amino acids: CASSELHGGGYTF. The CDR3 bases are TGTGCCAGCAGTGAATTACACGGGGGTGGCTACACCTTC. V is TRBV2 and J is TRBJ1-2; a weak D match, TRBD1 (5 bases). V dropped 2 bases and J dropped 7 bases, with 11 bases sitting between them. The CDR3 is made up of 13 amino acids. Germline CDR1 reads SNHLY; CDR2 reads FYNNEI.

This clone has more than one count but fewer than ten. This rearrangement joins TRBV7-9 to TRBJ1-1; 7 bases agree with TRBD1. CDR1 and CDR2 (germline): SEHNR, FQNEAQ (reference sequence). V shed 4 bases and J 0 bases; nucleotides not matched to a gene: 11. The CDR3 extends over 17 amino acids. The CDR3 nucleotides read TGTGCCAGCAGCTACTCAAGGGACAGCATCATGAACACTGAAGCTTTCTTT. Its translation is CASSYSRDSIMNTEAFF.

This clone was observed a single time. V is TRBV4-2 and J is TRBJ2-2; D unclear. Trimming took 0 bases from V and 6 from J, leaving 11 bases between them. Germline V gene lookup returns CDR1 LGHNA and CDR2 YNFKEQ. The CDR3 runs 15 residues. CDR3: CASSQDVSRPGELFF. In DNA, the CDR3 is TGTGCCAGCAGCCAAGACGTGAGCCGTCCCGGGGAGCTGTTTTTT.

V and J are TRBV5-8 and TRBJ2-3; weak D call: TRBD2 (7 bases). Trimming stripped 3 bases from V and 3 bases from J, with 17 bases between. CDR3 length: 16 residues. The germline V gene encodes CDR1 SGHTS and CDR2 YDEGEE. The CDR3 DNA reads TGTGCCAGCAGCTCGGGCGGGAGAGGGGGTACAGATACGCAGTATTTT. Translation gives CASSSGGRGGTDTQYF.

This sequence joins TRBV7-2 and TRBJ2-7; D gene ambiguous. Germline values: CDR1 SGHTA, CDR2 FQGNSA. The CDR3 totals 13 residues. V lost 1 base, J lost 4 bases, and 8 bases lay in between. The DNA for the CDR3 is TGTGCCAGCAGCTTAGTGGAGATATACGAGCAGTACTTC. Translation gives CASSLVEIYEQYF.

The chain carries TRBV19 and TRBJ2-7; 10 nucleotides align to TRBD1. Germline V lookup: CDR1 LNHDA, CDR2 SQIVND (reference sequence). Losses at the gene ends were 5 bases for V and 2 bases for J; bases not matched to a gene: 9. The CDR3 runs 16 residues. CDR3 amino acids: CASSRVFGQGAYEQYF. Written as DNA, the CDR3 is TGTGCCAGTAGTCGTGTTTTTGGACAGGGGGCCTACGAGCAGTACTTC.

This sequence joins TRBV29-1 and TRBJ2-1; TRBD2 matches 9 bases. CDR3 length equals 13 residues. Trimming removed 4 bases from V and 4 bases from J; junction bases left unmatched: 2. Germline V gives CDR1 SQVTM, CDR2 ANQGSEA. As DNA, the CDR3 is TGCAGCGTTGGCGGGGGGGTTTACAATGAGCAGTTCTTC. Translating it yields CSVGGGVYNEQFF.

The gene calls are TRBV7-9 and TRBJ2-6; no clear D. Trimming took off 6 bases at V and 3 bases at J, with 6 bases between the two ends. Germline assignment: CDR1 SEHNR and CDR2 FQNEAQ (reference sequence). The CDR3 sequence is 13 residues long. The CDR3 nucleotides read TGTGCCAGCAGGTTCCTTGGGGCCAACGTCCTGACTTTC. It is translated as CASRFLGANVLTF.

Here the CDR3 reads CASSLARGNVDQPQHF. The DNA for the CDR3 is TGTGCCAGCAGCTTAGCCCGAGGGAATGTCGACCAGCCCCAGCATTTT. The chain has TRBV7-2 and TRBJ1-5; D unclear. Germline assignment: CDR1 SGHTA and CDR2 FQGNSA. Trimming cost V 0 bases and J 7 bases, with 16 bases left between them. This CDR3 comprises 16 residues.

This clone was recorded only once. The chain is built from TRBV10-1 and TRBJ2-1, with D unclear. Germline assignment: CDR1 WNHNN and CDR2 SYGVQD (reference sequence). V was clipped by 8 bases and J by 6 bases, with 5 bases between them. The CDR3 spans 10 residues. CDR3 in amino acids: CASGTNEQFF. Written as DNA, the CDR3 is TGCGCCAGCGGCACCAATGAGCAGTTCTTC.

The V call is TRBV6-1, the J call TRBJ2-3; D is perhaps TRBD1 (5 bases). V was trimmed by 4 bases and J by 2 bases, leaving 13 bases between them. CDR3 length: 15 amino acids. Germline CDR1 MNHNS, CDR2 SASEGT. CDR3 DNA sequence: TGTGCCAGCAGTGGGGGCAGGCTAGACACAGATACGCAGTATTTT. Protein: CASSGGRLDTDTQYF.

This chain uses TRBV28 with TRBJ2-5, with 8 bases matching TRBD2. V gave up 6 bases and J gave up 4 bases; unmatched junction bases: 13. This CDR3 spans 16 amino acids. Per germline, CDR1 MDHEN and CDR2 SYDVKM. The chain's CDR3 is CASSPRPGLGLETQYF. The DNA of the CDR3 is TGTGCCAGCAGCCCCCGTCCGGGACTAGGCCTAGAGACCCAGTACTTC. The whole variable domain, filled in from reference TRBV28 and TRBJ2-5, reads DVKVTQSSRYLVKRTGEKVFLECVQDMDHENMFWYRQDPGLGLRLIYFSYDVKMKEKGDIPEGYSVSREKKERFSLILESASTNQTSMYLCASSPRPGLGLETQYFGPGTRLLVL.

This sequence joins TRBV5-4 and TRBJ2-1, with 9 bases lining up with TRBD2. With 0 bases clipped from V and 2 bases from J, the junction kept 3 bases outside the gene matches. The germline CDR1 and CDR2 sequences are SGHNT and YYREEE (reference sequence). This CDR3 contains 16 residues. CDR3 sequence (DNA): TGTGCCAGCAGCTTGGGGCGGGGGGGCCCCTACAATGAGCAGTTCTTC. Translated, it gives CASSLGRGGPYNEQFF. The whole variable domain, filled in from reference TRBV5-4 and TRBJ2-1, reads ETGVTQSPTHLIKTRGQQVTLRCSSQSGHNTVSWYQQALGQGPQFIFQYYREEENGRGNFPPRFSGLQFPNYSSELNVNALELDDSALYLCASSLGRGGPYNEQFFGPGTRLTVL.

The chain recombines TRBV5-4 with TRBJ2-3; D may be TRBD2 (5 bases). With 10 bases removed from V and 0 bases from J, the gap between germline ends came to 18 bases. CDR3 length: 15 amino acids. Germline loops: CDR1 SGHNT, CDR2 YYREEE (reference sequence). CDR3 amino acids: CASGPTGSSTDTQYF. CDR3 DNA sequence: TGTGCCTCTGGACCCACGGGGTCTAGCACAGATACGCAGTATTTT.

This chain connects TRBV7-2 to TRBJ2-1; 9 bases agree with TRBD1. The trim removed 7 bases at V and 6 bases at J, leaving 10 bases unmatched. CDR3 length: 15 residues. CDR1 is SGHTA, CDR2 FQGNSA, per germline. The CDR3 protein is CASTPQGANGNEQFF. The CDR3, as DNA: TGTGCCAGCACCCCACAGGGGGCTAACGGCAATGAGCAGTTCTTC.

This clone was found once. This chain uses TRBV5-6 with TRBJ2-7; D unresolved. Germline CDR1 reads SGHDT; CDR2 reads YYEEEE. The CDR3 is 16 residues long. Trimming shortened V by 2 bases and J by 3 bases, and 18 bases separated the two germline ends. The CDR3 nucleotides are TGTGCCAGCAGCTTTCCGACGGAGAAGCCTTACTACGAGCAGTACTTC. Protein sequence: CASSFPTEKPYYEQYF.